The rows below give T cell receptor beta chains drawn from one sample of a study of blood T cell repertoires in COVID-19. TCRdb's copy holds only in-frame clones and misses some; the assay was immunoSEQ multiplex PCR. The table lists 350,000 to 450,000 clones, more than 85% of them singletons. Sequenced sample: peripheral blood. Every receptor here comes from a human donor in a cohort sampled during active COVID-19. Both conserved end residues are part of each CDR3. Fields, in order: clone size, J gene, D gene, V gene, CDR3 DNA, CDR3 protein. D genes are given only for firm matches. Expanded clones get a size class; other rows say once, few or many, or leave the size out.

NA,TRBJ1-6,TRBD1,TRBV2,TGTGCCAGCAGTGATACGACAGGGTACTCACCCCTCCACTTT,CASSDTTGYSPLHF
NA,TRBJ2-3,NA,TRBV10-3,TGTGCCATCAGCGGGGGTGCCACAGATACGCAGTATTTT,CAISGGATDTQYF
NA,TRBJ2-5,TRBD1,TRBV7-2,TGTGCCAGCAGCGCCGGGACAGGGGGAGGCCGAGAGACCCAGTACTTC,CASSAGTGGGRETQYF
once,TRBJ2-2,NA,TRBV5-1,TGCGCCAGCAGGCGGACCACAGGTGTAGGTGTGGGAAGCACCGGGGAGCTGTTTTTT,CASRRTTGVGVGSTGELFF
once,TRBJ2-5,NA,TRBV28,TGTGCCAGCAGTCTAAACAGGCAAGAGACCCAGTACTTC,CASSLNRQETQYF
NA,TRBJ2-3,NA,TRBV5-5,TGTGCCAGCAGCTTGCTAGCAGCGACAGATACGCAGTATTTT,CASSLLAATDTQYF
NA,TRBJ2-7,NA,TRBV29-1,TGCAGCGTTGTGAAGCCCTCCTACGAGCAGTACTTC,CSVVKPSYEQYF
few,TRBJ1-4,TRBD1,TRBV5-1,TGCGCCAGCAGCTTACAAACAGGGGCCAGGGAAAAACTGTTTTTT,CASSLQTGAREKLFF
NA,TRBJ2-5,TRBD1,TRBV7-2,TGTGCCAGCAGCTTACTGGCAGGGGGCGCGGAGACCCAGTACTTC,CASSLLAGGAETQYF
NA,TRBJ1-1,TRBD1,TRBV3-1/TRBV3-2,TGTGCCAGCAGCCAAGAGACAGGGTTCACTGAAGCTTTCTTT,CASSQETGFTEAFF
NA,TRBJ2-7,NA,TRBV28,TGTGCCAGCAGTCCGCCCGGTCGTCGGGGCGAGCAGTACTTC,CASSPPGRRGEQYF
NA,TRBJ2-2,TRBD1,TRBV5-1,TGCGCCAGCAGCTTGACCCCCGGACAGGGCGTTGGCACCGGGGAGCTGTTTTTT,CASSLTPGQGVGTGELFF
NA,TRBJ1-4,NA,TRBV28,TGTGCCAGCAGGGCGGGATCCCATAATGAAAAACTGTTTTTT,CASRAGSHNEKLFF
NA,TRBJ2-7,NA,TRBV7-9,TGTGCCAGCAGCCCTAGGAGGTCCGCCTACGAGCAGTACTTC,CASSPRRSAYEQYF
NA,TRBJ1-2,NA,TRBV5-4,TGTGCCAGCAGACAGGGACTACGAAACTATGGCTACACCTTC,CASRQGLRNYGYTF
once,TRBJ1-1,TRBD1,TRBV27,TGTGCCAGCAGTTCCGGGACAGGGGAATATGAAGCTTTCTTT,CASSSGTGEYEAFF
NA,TRBJ2-1,TRBD1,TRBV14,TGTGCCAGCAGCCCTCGACATCCCGGGACAGGGACCTACAATGAGCAGTTCTTC,CASSPRHPGTGTYNEQFF
NA,TRBJ2-2,NA,TRBV2,TGTGCCAGCAGTCCAGGGGCAAACACCGGGGAGCTGTTTTTT,CASSPGANTGELFF
NA,TRBJ2-2,NA,TRBV19,TGTGCCTCAAATGACAGGGAGGCCGGGGAGCTGTTTTTT,CASNDREAGELFF
NA,TRBJ2-4,TRBD1,TRBV27,TGTGCCAGCAGGGACAGGGCAGCCAACATTCAGTACTTC,CASRDRAANIQYF
NA,TRBJ1-1,NA,TRBV12-3/TRBV12-4,TGTGCCAGCAGTTTTCGGGTACACACTGAAGCTTTCTTT,CASSFRVHTEAFF
NA,TRBJ2-1,TRBD2,TRBV30,TGTGCCTGGACCGGTCCTAGCGGGAGGGCCTCCGGGTCCTTGAGCTCCTACAATGAGCAGTTCTTC,CAWTGPSGRASGSLSSYNEQFF
NA,TRBJ1-1,NA,TRBV5-4,TGTGCCAGCAGCCCGGGGGGGGCGGTAGGGAACACTGAAGCTTTCTTT,CASSPGGAVGNTEAFF
NA,TRBJ2-5,TRBD2,TRBV19,TGTGCCAGTAGTATACTAGCGGGAGAGACCCAGTACTTC,CASSILAGETQYF
NA,TRBJ1-2,TRBD1,TRBV6-1,TGTGCCAGCAGTGAAGCGGGACAGGGGTCCCGAGGAGGCTACACCTTC,CASSEAGQGSRGGYTF
once,TRBJ1-4,NA,TRBV5-1,TGCGCCAGCAGCTTGGGGTTTGCAGGGCAGCTTGATGAAAAACTGTTTTTT,CASSLGFAGQLDEKLFF
NA,TRBJ2-7,TRBD2,TRBV19,TGTGCCAGTAGCCCTAGCGGGAGCTCCTACGAGCAGTACTTC,CASSPSGSSYEQYF
NA,TRBJ1-5,NA,TRBV19,TGTGCCAGTAGTACGGGCCCATTGGGAGGCAATCAGCCCCAGCATTTT,CASSTGPLGGNQPQHF
NA,TRBJ1-2,NA,TRBV19,TGTGCCAGTAGTATAGACCCGGGAAAACCGGGGGACACCTTC,CASSIDPGKPGDTF
few,TRBJ1-2,TRBD1,TRBV9,TGTGCCAGCAGCCCTCGGGACAGGAGTTACTATGGCTACACCTTC,CASSPRDRSYYGYTF
NA,TRBJ2-1,NA,TRBV19,TGTGCCAGTACCATCGGGCAGGGGAGCAATGAGCAGTTCTTC,CASTIGQGSNEQFF
NA,TRBJ2-7,TRBD2,TRBV5-4,TGTGCCAGCAGCTGGGGGGGACTAGCGCGTGACGAGCAGTACTTC,CASSWGGLARDEQYF
NA,TRBJ2-5,NA,TRBV2,TGTGCCAGCAGACCTCGGGTTACCCAAGAGACCCAGTACTTC,CASRPRVTQETQYF
NA,TRBJ2-5,TRBD2,TRBV4-1,TGCGCCAGCAGCCAAGGGGTTAGCGGGAGTTTCGAGGCAGAGACCCAGTACTTC,CASSQGVSGSFEAETQYF
NA,TRBJ2-1,NA,TRBV6-6,TGTGCCAGCAGTCCGGGACTCGATTACAATGAGCAGTTCTTC,CASSPGLDYNEQFF
NA,TRBJ1-1,NA,TRBV7-2,TGTGCCAGCAGCTTATTGGGCAGGGCAGTGGGCACTGAAGCTTTCTTT,CASSLLGRAVGTEAFF
NA,TRBJ2-7,NA,TRBV11-2,TGTGCCAGCAGCTTAGTTGACAGAGCCTACGAGCAGTACTTC,CASSLVDRAYEQYF
NA,TRBJ2-2,NA,TRBV7-9,TGTGCCAGCAACGGGGTCCCCACCGGGGAGCTGTTTTTT,CASNGVPTGELFF
NA,TRBJ1-1,NA,TRBV29-1,TGCAGCGTTGTTTGGGGCGGATCTGAAGCTTTCTTT,CSVVWGGSEAFF
NA,TRBJ2-7,NA,TRBV28,TGTGCCAGCAGTCCCGGGGGTTACGAGCAGTACTTC,CASSPGGYEQYF
once,TRBJ2-5,TRBD2,TRBV5-4,TGTGCCAGCAGCCCTAGAACTAGCGGGGAAGAGACCCAGTACTTC,CASSPRTSGEETQYF